A selection of T cell receptor beta chains follows, all from one sample in a study of cytomegalovirus exposure and HLA in healthy donors. Repertoires were generated with immunoSEQ multiplex PCR, while TCRdb's copy carries only in-frame clones and drops some. The data contain approximately 95,000 clones, about 78% of them seen just once; the ten biggest clones take up roughly 4.3%. The sequenced sample consisted of PBMCs. These receptors all stem from a woman aged 40-49 years in good health and CMV-seropositive. CDR3s include the opening cysteine and the closing phenylalanine or tryptophan. D genes are given only for firm matches. Size values are once, few and many counts, or a class for expanded clones, and some rows have none.

d_call,clone_size,v_call,j_call,cdr3_aa,cdr3_nt
-,-,TRBV11-3,TRBJ1-1,CASSLQGMGTEAFF,TGTGCCAGCAGCCTACAGGGAATGGGCACTGAAGCTTTCTTT
TRBD2,-,TRBV27,TRBJ2-3,CASSWGRATDTQYF,TGTGCCAGCAGTTGGGGGAGGGCCACAGATACGCAGTATTTT
TRBD2,-,TRBV7-8,TRBJ2-7,CASSFGGGQSYEQYF,TGTGCCAGCAGCTTCGGGGGGGGGCAGTCCTACGAGCAGTACTTC
-,-,TRBV5-1,TRBJ2-7,CASSLTGISYEQYF,TGCGCCAGCAGCTTGACAGGGATCTCCTACGAGCAGTACTTC
TRBD2,-,TRBV7-2,TRBJ2-3,CASSLQSGSSDTQYF,TGTGCCAGCAGCCTCCAAAGCGGGAGTTCAGATACGCAGTATTTT
-,-,TRBV4-1,TRBJ1-5,CASSQDPNQPQHF,TGCGCCAGCAGCCAAGATCCTAATCAGCCCCAGCATTTT
TRBD2,-,TRBV7-6,TRBJ2-3,CASSSPTSGRYTDTQYF,TGTGCCAGCAGCTCCCCCACTAGCGGGAGATACACAGATACGCAGTATTTT
-,-,TRBV5-4,TRBJ2-3,CASSQLWGGSTDTQYF,TGTGCCAGCAGCCAACTCTGGGGCGGCAGCACAGATACGCAGTATTTT
-,-,TRBV25-1,TRBJ2-1,CASSEPRGMEEQFF,TGTGCCAGCAGTGAACCCCGGGGGATGGAGGAGCAGTTCTTC
TRBD1,-,TRBV7-9,TRBJ2-5,CASSLTTGVETQYF,TGTGCCAGCAGCTTAACGACAGGGGTCGAGACCCAGTACTTC
TRBD2,-,TRBV29-1,TRBJ2-3,CSVEPAGGLKDTQYF,TGCAGCGTTGAACCAGCGGGAGGGCTTAAAGATACGCAGTATTTT
-,-,TRBV6-1,TRBJ1-3,CASSADQSRGTIYF,TGTGCCAGCAGCGCGGACCAGAGTCGGGGCACCATATATTTT
TRBD1,-,TRBV29-1,TRBJ2-7,CSVAGTGGNEQYF,TGCAGCGTAGCCGGGACAGGGGGCAACGAGCAGTACTTC
-,-,TRBV29-1,TRBJ2-1,CSATRGNEQFF,TGCAGCGCAACCAGGGGCAATGAGCAGTTCTTC
-,few,TRBV5-4,TRBJ2-1,CASSAVSEQFF,TGTGCCAGCAGCGCGGTATCTGAGCAGTTCTTC
-,few,TRBV4-1,TRBJ2-3,CASSQDGSPDTQYF,TGCGCCAGCAGCCAAGACGGTAGCCCAGATACGCAGTATTTT
-,-,TRBV19,TRBJ1-5,CASSMGSVANQPQHF,TGTGCCAGTAGTATGGGCTCGGTGGCAAATCAGCCCCAGCATTTT
-,once,TRBV6-6,TRBJ1-4,CASSYFSPNEKLFF,TGTGCCAGCAGTTACTTTAGCCCTAATGAAAAACTGTTTTTT
-,-,TRBV21-1,TRBJ2-1,CASSKRERELLGYNEQFF,TGTGCCAGCAGCAAACGAGAGCGGGAGCTTTTGGGATACAATGAGCAGTTCTTC
-,-,TRBV6-5,TRBJ2-3,CASSPGGSGGDTQYF,TGTGCCAGCAGCCCTGGGGGCAGCGGCGGGGATACGCAGTATTTT
-,-,TRBV9,TRBJ2-2,CASSVETVTGELFF,TGTGCCAGCAGCGTCGAGACAGTCACCGGGGAGCTGTTTTTT
TRBD1,-,TRBV2,TRBJ2-5,CASSEMTGWQETQYF,TGTGCCAGCAGTGAAATGACAGGGTGGCAAGAGACCCAGTACTTC
TRBD2,-,TRBV11-2,TRBJ2-1,CASSPLGLAGGYNEQFF,TGTGCCAGCAGCCCCTTGGGGTTAGCGGGAGGATACAATGAGCAGTTCTTC
TRBD2,-,TRBV27,TRBJ2-7,CASSPGAASGRYEQYF,TGTGCCAGCAGTCCCGGGGCAGCTAGCGGGAGATACGAGCAGTACTTC
-,-,TRBV2,TRBJ1-3,CASSEEAGFGGNTIYF,TGTGCCAGCAGTGAAGAGGCAGGGTTCGGTGGAAACACCATATATTTT
TRBD2,few,TRBV9,TRBJ2-5,CASSVGGGGGLRETQYF,TGTGCCAGCAGCGTAGGGGGTGGGGGAGGGCTAAGGGAGACCCAGTACTTC
TRBD1,once,TRBV11-2,TRBJ2-7,CASSRQGGPYEQYF,TGTGCCAGCAGCAGACAGGGGGGGCCCTACGAGCAGTACTTC
TRBD1,-,TRBV18,TRBJ2-7,CASSPGTGYHEQYF,TGTGCCAGCTCACCCGGGACAGGGTACCACGAGCAGTACTTC
-,-,TRBV7-9,TRBJ1-2,CASSRQDYGYTF,TGTGCCAGCAGCCGGCAGGACTATGGCTACACCTTC
-,-,TRBV27,TRBJ2-7,CASSGYGAQGGYEQYF,TGTGCCAGCAGCGGCTATGGGGCCCAAGGCGGCTACGAGCAGTACTTC
TRBD2,-,TRBV10-3,TRBJ2-3,CAISEEAGGPYTQYF,TGTGCCATCAGTGAGGAAGCGGGAGGGCCATATACGCAGTATTTT
TRBD1,few,TRBV2,TRBJ2-2,CASRGTGGTGELFF,TGTGCCAGCAGGGGGACAGGGGGCACCGGGGAGCTGTTTTTT
-,-,TRBV28,TRBJ2-1,CASSNSIGGYNEQFF,TGTGCCAGCTCTAACAGCATCGGGGGATACAATGAGCAGTTCTTC
-,-,TRBV6-1,TRBJ2-7,CASSEAEGSGTYEQYF,TGTGCCAGCAGTGAAGCGGAGGGTAGCGGAACCTACGAGCAGTACTTC
-,-,TRBV6-5,TRBJ1-2,CASSYTLRSGYTF,TGTGCCAGCAGTTACACCCTTAGATCCGGCTACACCTTC
TRBD2,-,TRBV5-1,TRBJ2-7,CASSSGLAGMTYEQYF,TGCGCCAGCAGTTCTGGACTAGCGGGAATGACCTACGAGCAGTACTTC
TRBD2,-,TRBV2,TRBJ2-7,CASRGLAGAVEQYF,TGTGCCAGCAGAGGACTAGCGGGAGCAGTCGAGCAGTACTTC
TRBD2,-,TRBV5-4,TRBJ2-6,CASSSATSGSSGANVLTF,TGTGCCAGCAGCTCAGCGACTAGCGGGTCCTCTGGGGCCAACGTCCTGACTTTC
-,-,TRBV4-1,TRBJ1-3,CASSQALQGYSGNTIYF,TGCGCCAGCAGCCAAGCTCTACAGGGTTATTCTGGAAACACCATATATTTT
TRBD2,-,TRBV28,TRBJ2-5,CASSVSGSHQETQYF,TGTGCCAGCAGTGTTAGCGGGAGCCACCAAGAGACCCAGTACTTC
TRBD2,-,TRBV10-1,TRBJ2-1,CASSGGLAGGGNEQFF,TGCGCCAGCAGTGGGGGACTAGCGGGAGGTGGCAATGAGCAGTTCTTC
-,-,TRBV21-1,TRBJ2-3,CASSKEGERGVDTQYF,TGTGCCAGCAGCAAAGAGGGCGAGCGGGGGGTGGATACGCAGTATTTT
TRBD1,-,TRBV28,TRBJ2-7,CASSPGQGYNEQYF,TGTGCCAGCAGTCCGGGACAGGGGTACAACGAGCAGTACTTC
TRBD1,-,TRBV13,TRBJ2-7,CASSLSPGQGDLEQYF,TGTGCCAGCAGCCTAAGCCCAGGACAGGGAGACCTCGAGCAGTACTTC
TRBD1,-,TRBV30,TRBJ1-4,CASGQGATNEKLFF,TGTGCCTCCGGACAGGGAGCAACTAATGAAAAACTGTTTTTT
TRBD1,-,TRBV19,TRBJ1-3,CASSSTGNGNTIYF,TGTGCCAGTAGTTCGACAGGGAATGGAAACACCATATATTTT
TRBD1,-,TRBV29-1,TRBJ1-1,CSAGRTGAGEAFF,TGCAGCGCCGGGCGGACAGGGGCCGGTGAAGCTTTCTTT
-,once,TRBV7-9,TRBJ1-1,CASSLGAGMMNTEAFF,TGTGCCAGCAGCTTAGGGGCAGGAATGATGAACACTGAAGCTTTCTTT
-,few,TRBV6-1,TRBJ2-7,CASSRQAYEQYF,TGTGCCAGCAGTAGACAAGCCTACGAGCAGTACTTC
-,-,TRBV7-6,TRBJ1-6,CASSFSRAEGNSPLHF,TGTGCCAGCAGCTTTTCGAGGGCTGAAGGAAATTCACCCCTCCACTTT
-,-,TRBV19,TRBJ1-3,CASSMLERRNTIYF,TGTGCCAGTAGTATGTTGGAAAGGCGGAACACCATATATTTT
-,-,TRBV10-2,TRBJ1-5,CAASGGPNQPQHF,TGCGCGGCGAGCGGGGGCCCTAATCAGCCCCAGCATTTT
TRBD2,-,TRBV28,TRBJ2-3,CASSLAVPRAGDLLDTQYF,TGTGCCAGCAGTTTAGCGGTCCCACGAGCGGGAGATTTATTAGATACGCAGTATTTT
-,-,TRBV7-7,TRBJ2-5,CASSREYQETQYF,TGTGCTAGCAGCCGGGAGTACCAAGAGACCCAGTACTTC